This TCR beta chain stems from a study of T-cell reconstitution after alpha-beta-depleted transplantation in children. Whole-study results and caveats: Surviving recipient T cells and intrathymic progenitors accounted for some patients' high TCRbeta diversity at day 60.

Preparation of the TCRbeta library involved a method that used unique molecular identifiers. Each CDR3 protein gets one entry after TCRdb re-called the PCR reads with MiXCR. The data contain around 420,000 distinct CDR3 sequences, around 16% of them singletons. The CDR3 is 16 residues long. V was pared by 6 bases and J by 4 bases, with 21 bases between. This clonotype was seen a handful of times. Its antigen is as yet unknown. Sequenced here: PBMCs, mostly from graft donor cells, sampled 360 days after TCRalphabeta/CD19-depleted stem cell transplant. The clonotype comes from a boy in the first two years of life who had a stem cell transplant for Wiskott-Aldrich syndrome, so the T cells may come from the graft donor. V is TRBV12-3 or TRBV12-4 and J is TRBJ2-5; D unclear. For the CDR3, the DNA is TGTGCCAGCAGCATTAAGTCGCCCCGGGCTGCAGAGACCCAGTACTTC. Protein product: CASSIKSPRAAETQYF.